Below, 21 T cell receptor beta chains from the same sample are listed, as sequenced in a study of blood T cell repertoires in COVID-19. Measured with immunoSEQ multiplex PCR; TCRdb has only the in-frame clones, and not every one. The data hold hundreds of thousands of clones, with approximately 80% observed a single time. The sequenced sample was peripheral blood. These receptors were collected from an elderly woman with COVID-19, enrolled during active disease.

In its sample, this clone was seen once. The V and J genes are TRBV7-3 and TRBJ1-5, with 7 bases lining up with TRBD1. Germline V gene sequence: CDR1 SGHTA, CDR2 FQGTGA. V shed 4 bases, J shed 7 bases, and the junction held 4 bases outside the gene matches. This CDR3 comprises 13 residues. This CDR3 reads CASSSGGDQPQHF. The CDR3 DNA is TGTGCCAGCAGCTCAGGGGGAGACCAGCCCCAGCATTTT.

This clone came up once. The gene calls are TRBV28 and TRBJ1-2; no reliable D call. The CDR3 has 13 residues. Per the germline V gene, CDR1 is MDHEN and CDR2 is SYDVKM. Trimming removed 2 bases at V and 0 bases at J, with 4 bases between. CDR3 bases: TGTGCCAGCAGTTTAATAACTAACTATGGCTACACCTTC. This translates into CASSLITNYGYTF.

As DNA, the CDR3 is TGTGCCAGCAGCTTTAGGGACAAGGGGCCAGTCTACGAGCAGTACTTC. Protein: CASSFRDKGPVYEQYF. V gene TRBV5-6 combines with J gene TRBJ2-7, with D perhaps matching TRBD1 (6 bases). The CDR3 runs to 16 residues. The ends were cut back, 2 bases at V and 3 bases at J, with 18 bases in the middle. CDR1 and CDR2 from the germline V gene are SGHDT and YYEEEE.

This clone was observed a few times. CDR3 in DNA: TGTGCCAGCAGCCAAGCAGAACGCAACACCATATATTTT. This sequence encodes CASSQAERNTIYF. The V call is TRBV3-1 (or the pseudogene TRBV3-2), the J call TRBJ1-3; D is undetermined. The germline V gene has CDR1 LGHDT and CDR2 YNNKEL (reference sequence). The CDR3 length is 13 residues. V lost 1 base to trimming and J lost 7 bases, with 8 bases between them.

V is TRBV27 and J is TRBJ1-1; the D is unclear. Germline lookup yields CDR1 MNHEY and CDR2 SMNVEV (reference sequence). The CDR3 has 12 residues. Trimming shortened V by 3 bases and J by 7 bases, and 9 bases separated the two germline ends. The CDR3, as DNA: TGTGCCAGCAGTTTCCGGGGAAGTGAAGCTTTCTTT. Translating it yields CASSFRGSEAFF.

This sequence joins TRBV6-6 and TRBJ1-4; 7 bases fit TRBD1. Trimming took 5 bases from V and 4 from J; bases not matched to a gene: 4. The CDR3 is 14 amino acids. Germline loops: CDR1 MNHNY, CDR2 SVGAGI (reference sequence). The CDR3 nucleotides are TGTGCCAGCAGTGGGGGACAGTATAATGAAAAACTGTTTTTT. This sequence encodes CASSGGQYNEKLFF.

This chain uses TRBV11-3 with TRBJ2-7; TRBD2 agrees at 15 bases. The ends lost 3 bases at V and 6 bases at J; junction bases unmatched: 3. Germline V CDR1 and CDR2: SGHNT, YENEEA. The CDR3 totals 15 residues. CDR3 DNA sequence: TGTGCCAGCAGCTTGGGGGGACTAGCGGGAGGCGAGCAGTACTTC. Protein: CASSLGGLAGGEQYF.

Concerning this clone itself: Mismatch with germline at one junction end may stem from a read error. The J gene is TRBJ2-1, the V gene TRBV7-2; TRBD2 aligns across 8 bases. Germline CDR1 SGHTA, CDR2 FQGNSA. This CDR3 comprises 16 residues. The CDR3 region has the DNA TGCGCCAGCCAACCCATTAGCGGGGTTGGCACTAATGGGCAGTTCTTC. Encoded protein: CASQPISGVGTNGQFF.

This clone appeared once. The rearrangement uses TRBV7-6 and TRBJ1-1; D remains unclear. Deletions cut 5 bases from V and 1 base from J, with 8 bases between. CDR3 length: 13 residues. The germline gives CDR1 SGHVS, CDR2 FNYEAQ. This chain's CDR3 is CASSAGRNTEAFF. The CDR3 DNA sequence: TGTGCCAGCAGCGCGGGAAGGAACACTGAAGCTTTCTTT.

This chain connects TRBV15 to TRBJ2-5; D possibly corresponds to TRBD1 (5 bases). V was shortened by 1 base and J by 5 bases, with 11 bases between the two germline ends. The CDR3 length is 14 residues. Per germline, CDR1 LNHNV and CDR2 YYDKDF (reference sequence). The CDR3 region has the DNA TGTGCCACCAGCAGAGGCACTGACAGCGAGACCCAGTACTTC. Translating gives CATSRGTDSETQYF.

CDR3 sequence reads: CASTEAGVGAKNIQYF. The CDR3 region has the DNA TGTGCCAGTACCGAAGCGGGAGTGGGAGCCAAAAACATTCAGTACTTC. The chain joins TRBV19 to TRBJ2-4; 8 positions match TRBD2. V was clipped by 7 bases and J by 0 bases; unmatched bases: 8. This CDR3 comprises 16 residues. Germline lookup yields CDR1 LNHDA and CDR2 SQIVND (reference sequence).

This clone was detected a few times. J is TRBJ1-5 and V is TRBV19; 7 nucleotides line up with TRBD1. The CDR3 length is 14 residues. In germline, CDR1 is LNHDA, CDR2 SQIVND (reference sequence). J lost 10 bases, V lost 2 bases, and 8 bases had no gene match. The CDR3 is CASSIQTGSNPQHF. CDR3 nucleotides: TGTGCCAGTAGTATACAGACAGGGTCGAATCCCCAGCATTTT.

The genes are TRBV18 and TRBJ2-2; 9 nucleotides align to TRBD1. The CDR3 sequence is 16 residues long. Germline CDR1 and CDR2: KGHSH and LQKENI. V lost 0 bases to trimming and J lost 6 bases; unmatched junction nucleotides: 5. In nucleotides, the CDR3 is TGTGCCAGCTCACCACCGGAACAGGGGGCAGCCGGGGAGCTGTTTTTT. Translating it yields CASSPPEQGAAGELFF.

The V gene is TRBV21-1, the J gene TRBJ2-4; the D call in the table, TRBD2, was not verified against the DNA. TRBV21-1 is a pseudogene locus. The CDR3 consists of 16 residues. The CDR3 loop reads CASPKGGFLAKNIQYF. CDR3 nucleotide sequence: TGTGCCAGCCCTAAAGGAGGGTTTCTAGCCAAAAACATTCAGTACTTC.

This chain joins TRBV6-6 and TRBJ1-2, with D unresolved. CDR3 size: 13 residues. CDR1 is MNHNY, CDR2 SVGAGI, per germline (reference sequence). Trimming left V 6 bases short and J 6 bases short, with 14 bases between. The CDR3 DNA follows: TGTGCCAGCAGCCCCCGCGGAGGCGATGGCTACACCTTC. Its translation is CASSPRGGDGYTF.

This chain links TRBV5-5 with TRBJ1-5; 9 bases line up with TRBD1. The CDR3 has 14 amino acids. CDR1 and CDR2 from the germline V gene are SGHKS and YYEKEE (reference sequence). V was clipped by 4 bases and J by 6 bases; unmatched bases: 5. CDR3 protein: CASSPTGGGQPQHF. The CDR3 coding sequence is TGTGCCAGCAGCCCCACAGGGGGCGGTCAGCCCCAGCATTTT.

The chain carries TRBV3-1 (or the pseudogene TRBV3-2) and TRBJ2-1, with D unclear. CDR1 is LGHDT and CDR2 is YNNKEL in the germline V gene (reference sequence). This CDR3 contains 14 residues. V was clipped by 4 bases and J by 8 bases, with 15 bases between them. In nucleotides, the CDR3 is TGTGCCAGCAGCCTCCTCTCCCCCGCAGATGAGCAGTTCTTC. Protein: CASSLLSPADEQFF.

The J gene is TRBJ2-7, the V gene TRBV19; 12 bases align to TRBD2. With 5 bases clipped from V and 2 bases from J, the junction kept 7 bases outside the gene matches. CDR1 is LNHDA, CDR2 SQIVND, per germline (reference sequence). The CDR3 length is 16 residues. CDR3 DNA sequence: TGTGCCAGTAGTGGAAGGACTAGCGGGGCTACCTACGAGCAGTACTTC. Its protein is CASSGRTSGATYEQYF.

CDR3 sequence (DNA): TGCGCCAGCAGCTTGGGGCCAGGGGGGTACGAGCAGTACTTC. Translation gives CASSLGPGGYEQYF. The chain joins TRBV5-1 to TRBJ2-7, with D possibly TRBD1 on 7 matching bases. Germline loops: CDR1 SGHRS, CDR2 YFSETQ. The CDR3 is made up of 14 amino acids. V lost 0 bases and J lost 4, with 11 bases in between.

The V and J genes are TRBV6-5 and TRBJ1-2; D unclear. The V end lost 6 bases, the J end lost 5 bases, and 7 bases lay between the germline ends. CDR1 and CDR2 from the germline V gene are MNHEY and SVGAGI. There are 11 residues in the CDR3. The CDR3, as DNA: TGTGCCAGCAGAGCCCAATATGGCTACACCTTC. It yields the protein CASRAQYGYTF.

V and J are TRBV12-1 and TRBJ2-4; the table's D call TRBD1 went unverified against the DNA. TRBV12-1 is listed as a pseudogene. The CDR3 contains 14 residues. In nucleotides, the CDR3 is TGTGCCAGCAGCTTTCCTCTACAGGAGTTCATTCAGTACTTC. Protein: CASSFPLQEFIQYF.